This TCR beta chain was captured by sequencing in a study of response to subunit inactivated influenza vaccine (dated by TCRdb to between 2017 and 2018). For context, the study as a whole: The study used deep quantitative T cell receptor repertoire profiling to track responses to a trivalent subunit inactivated influenza vaccine. Findings and caveats that apply to the study as a whole: The authors proposed that each seasonal influenza vaccination may bring in only a limited number of new T cells.

CDR1 and CDR2, looked up from the germline V gene, are SGHTA and FQGNSA. V loses 3 bases of germline sequence and J loses 0 bases, and the interval between the two ends is 11 bases. There are 15 amino acids in the CDR3, from cysteine to phenylalanine inclusive. The read is trimmed to its CDR3 DNA, 45 bases read in frame from base 1. This clonotype was counted a few times. There is no known antigen for this receptor. No base quality values were provided; no much bigger clone lies one nucleotide off. Library preparation used RT-PCR. TCRdb shows the sequencer as Illumina HiSeq 2500. Through fastp at Q25 and MiXCR, TCRdb rebuilt clones from the public reads, retaining in-frame beta chains. Rows are combined by CDR3 protein, so each entry shows the most common genes and DNA. The sample table records some 850,000 distinct CDR3 sequences; roughly 18% of these occur just once. The ten largest clones capture under 13% of the sample.

This clonotype was sampled from a man aged 45-60 years who received an inactivated influenza vaccine. Donor details come from another sample of the same person, matched by shared clones. The receptor chain draws on TRBV7-2 and TRBJ1-2; the D gene assignment is ambiguous. The sequencing here drew on PBMCs from blood, taken roughly 5 days after vaccination. The CDR3 in this case is CASSFRRDANYGYTF. The sequenced DNA is TGTGCCAGCAGCTTCAGGCGAGATGCTAACTATGGCTACACCTTC.